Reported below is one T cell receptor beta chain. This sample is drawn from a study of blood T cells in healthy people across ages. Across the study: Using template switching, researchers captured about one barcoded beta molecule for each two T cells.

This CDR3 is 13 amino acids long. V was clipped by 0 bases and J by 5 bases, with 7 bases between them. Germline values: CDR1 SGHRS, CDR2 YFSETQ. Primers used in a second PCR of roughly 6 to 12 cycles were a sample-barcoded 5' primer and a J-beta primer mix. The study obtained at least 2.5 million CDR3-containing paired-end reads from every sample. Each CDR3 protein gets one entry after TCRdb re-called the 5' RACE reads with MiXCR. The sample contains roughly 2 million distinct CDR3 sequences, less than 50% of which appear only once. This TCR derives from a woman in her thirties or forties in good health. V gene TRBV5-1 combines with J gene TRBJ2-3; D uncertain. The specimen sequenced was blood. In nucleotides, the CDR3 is TGCGCCAGCAGCTTGGGCCCGGAAGATACGCAGTATTTT. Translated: CASSLGPEDTQYF.